This T cell receptor (beta chain) was sequenced during a study of OX40 agonist ivuxolimab in advanced cancers. The protocol was immunoSEQ multiplex PCR, while the TCRdb copy is restricted to in-frame clones and leaves out a portion. The sample contains tens of thousands of clones, about 80% of which appear only once. With 3 bases clipped from V and 7 bases from J, the junction kept 7 bases outside the gene matches. The CDR3 extends over 15 amino acids. CDR1 is SGHDT and CDR2 is YYEEEE in the germline V gene. The chain recombines TRBV5-6 with TRBJ2-3; 11 bases fit TRBD2. The origin of this receptor is an adult with an advanced solid tumor such as melanoma, head and neck, liver or kidney cancer. Source: CD4+ or CD8+ T cells sorted from blood, taken in a trial of the OX40 agonist ivuxolimab. The CDR3 reads CASSSIAGGLHTQYF. The DNA of the CDR3 is TGTGCCAGCAGCTCCATAGCGGGGGGGCTTCATACGCAGTATTTT.